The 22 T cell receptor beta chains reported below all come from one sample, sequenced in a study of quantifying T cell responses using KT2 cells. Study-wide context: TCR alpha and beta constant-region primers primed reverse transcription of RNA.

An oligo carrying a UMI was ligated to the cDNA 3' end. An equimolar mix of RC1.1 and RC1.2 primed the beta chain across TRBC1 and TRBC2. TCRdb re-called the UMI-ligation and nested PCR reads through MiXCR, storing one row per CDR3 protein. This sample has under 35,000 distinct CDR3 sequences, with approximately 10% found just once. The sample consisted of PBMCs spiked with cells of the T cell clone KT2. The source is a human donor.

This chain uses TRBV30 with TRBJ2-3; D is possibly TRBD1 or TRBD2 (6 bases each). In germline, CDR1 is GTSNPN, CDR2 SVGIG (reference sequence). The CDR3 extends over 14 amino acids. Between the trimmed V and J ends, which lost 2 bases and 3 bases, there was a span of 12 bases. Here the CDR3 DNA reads TGTGCCTGGAGTTTGGGGGGCCCGACAGATACGCAGTATTTT. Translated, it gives CAWSLGGPTDTQYF.

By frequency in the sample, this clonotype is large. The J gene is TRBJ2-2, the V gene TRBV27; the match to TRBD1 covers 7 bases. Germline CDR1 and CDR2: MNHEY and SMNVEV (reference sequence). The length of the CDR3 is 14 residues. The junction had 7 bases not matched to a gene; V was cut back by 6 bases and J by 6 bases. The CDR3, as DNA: TGTGCCAGCAGCCGACAGGGTAGCCCCGGGGAGCTGTTTTTT. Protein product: CASSRQGSPGELFF.

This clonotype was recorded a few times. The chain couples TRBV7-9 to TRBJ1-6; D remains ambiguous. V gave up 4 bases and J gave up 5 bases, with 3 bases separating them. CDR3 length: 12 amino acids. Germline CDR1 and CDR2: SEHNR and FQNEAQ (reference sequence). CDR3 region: CASSYNNSPLHF. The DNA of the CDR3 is TGTGCCAGCAGCTATAATAATTCACCCCTCCACTTT.

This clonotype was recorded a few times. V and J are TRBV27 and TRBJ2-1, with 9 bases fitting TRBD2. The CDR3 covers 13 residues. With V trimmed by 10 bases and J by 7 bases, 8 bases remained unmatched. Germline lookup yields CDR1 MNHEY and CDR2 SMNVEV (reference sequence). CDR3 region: CATPASGKNEQFF. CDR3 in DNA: TGTGCCACGCCCGCTAGCGGGAAAAATGAGCAGTTCTTC.

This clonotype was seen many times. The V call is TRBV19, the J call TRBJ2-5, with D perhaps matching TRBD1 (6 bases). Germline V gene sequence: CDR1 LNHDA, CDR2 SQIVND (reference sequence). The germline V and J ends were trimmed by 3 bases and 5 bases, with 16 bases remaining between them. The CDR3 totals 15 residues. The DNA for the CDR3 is TGTGCCAGTAGTATGGGTAGAGGGGGAACGGAGACCCAGTACTTC. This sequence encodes CASSMGRGGTETQYF.

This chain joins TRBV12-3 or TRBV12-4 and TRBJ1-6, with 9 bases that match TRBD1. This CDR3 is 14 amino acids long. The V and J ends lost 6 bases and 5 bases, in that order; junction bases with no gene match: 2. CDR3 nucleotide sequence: TGTGCCAGCAGCTGGGACAGGGATAATTCACCCCTCCACTTT. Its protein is CASSWDRDNSPLHF.

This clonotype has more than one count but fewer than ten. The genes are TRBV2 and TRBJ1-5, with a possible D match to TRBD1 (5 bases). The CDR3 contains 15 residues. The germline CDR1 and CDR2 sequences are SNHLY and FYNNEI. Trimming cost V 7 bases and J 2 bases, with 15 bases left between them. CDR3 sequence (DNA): TGTGCCAGCAAGAGGGAGGGGTTGGGCAATCAGCCCCAGCATTTT. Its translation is CASKREGLGNQPQHF.

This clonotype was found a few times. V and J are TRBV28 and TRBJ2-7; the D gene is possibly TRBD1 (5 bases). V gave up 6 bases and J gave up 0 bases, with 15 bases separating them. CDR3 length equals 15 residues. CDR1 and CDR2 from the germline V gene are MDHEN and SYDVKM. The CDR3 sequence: CASSSPGQRSYEQYF. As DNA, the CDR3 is TGTGCCAGCAGCTCCCCCGGACAACGCTCCTACGAGCAGTACTTC.

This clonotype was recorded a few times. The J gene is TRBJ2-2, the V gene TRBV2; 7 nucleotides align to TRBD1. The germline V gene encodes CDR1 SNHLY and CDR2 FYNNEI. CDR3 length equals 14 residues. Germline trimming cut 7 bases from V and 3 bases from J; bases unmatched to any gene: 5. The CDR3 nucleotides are TGTGCCAGCACAAGACAGGGTTACACCGGGGAGCTGTTTTTT. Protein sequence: CASTRQGYTGELFF.

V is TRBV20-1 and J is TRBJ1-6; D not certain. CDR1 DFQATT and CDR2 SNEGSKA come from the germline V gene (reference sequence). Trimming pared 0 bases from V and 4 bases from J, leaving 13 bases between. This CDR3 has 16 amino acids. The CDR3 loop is CSARDRGKIYNSPLHF. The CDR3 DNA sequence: TGCAGTGCTAGAGATCGAGGGAAGATTTATAATTCACCCCTCCACTTT.

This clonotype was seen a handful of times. This CDR3 is CASSRDFSYNEQFF. Here the CDR3 DNA reads TGTGCCAGCAGCCGGGACTTCTCCTACAATGAGCAGTTCTTC. The genes are TRBV7-9 and TRBJ2-1, with a weak D call TRBD2 (6 bases). CDR3 length equals 14 residues. Germline assignment: CDR1 SEHNR and CDR2 FQNEAQ (reference sequence). The germline V and J ends were trimmed by 5 bases and 0 bases, with 8 bases remaining between them.

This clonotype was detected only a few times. DNA of the CDR3: TGTGCCAGCAGGGTTAGCGGGGACCTCTACAATGAGCAGTTCTTC. As protein: CASRVSGDLYNEQFF. This rearrangement joins TRBV28 to TRBJ2-1; 8 positions agree with TRBD2. This CDR3 contains 15 residues. Germline CDR1 and CDR2: MDHEN and SYDVKM. V dropped 6 bases and J dropped 3; count of bases not matched to a gene: 7.

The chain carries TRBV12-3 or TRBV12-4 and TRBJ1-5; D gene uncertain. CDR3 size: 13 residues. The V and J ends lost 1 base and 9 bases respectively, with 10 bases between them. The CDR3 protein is CASSLGPPSPQHF. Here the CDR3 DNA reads TGTGCCAGCAGTTTAGGCCCGCCGTCGCCCCAGCATTTT.

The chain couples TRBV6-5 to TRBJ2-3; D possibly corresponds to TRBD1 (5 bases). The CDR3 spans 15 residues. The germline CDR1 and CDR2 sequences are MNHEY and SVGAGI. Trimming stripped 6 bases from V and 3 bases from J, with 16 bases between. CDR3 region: CASSRTPSRTDTQYF. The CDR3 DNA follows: TGTGCCAGCAGCAGGACACCATCCCGTACAGATACGCAGTATTTT.

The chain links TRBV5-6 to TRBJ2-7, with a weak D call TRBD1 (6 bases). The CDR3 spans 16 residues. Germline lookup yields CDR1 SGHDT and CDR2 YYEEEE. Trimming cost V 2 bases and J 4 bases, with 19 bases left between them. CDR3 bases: TGTGCCAGCAGCTTAACTGTGGGGGCTGCGCCTTACGAGCAGTACTTC. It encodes CASSLTVGAAPYEQYF.

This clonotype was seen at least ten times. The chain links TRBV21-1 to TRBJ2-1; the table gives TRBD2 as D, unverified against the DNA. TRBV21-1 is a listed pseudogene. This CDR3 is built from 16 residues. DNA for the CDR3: TGTGCCAGCCCAAGACCCGGACTAGCGGGAGTCAATGAGCAGTTCTTC. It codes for CASPRPGLAGVNEQFF.

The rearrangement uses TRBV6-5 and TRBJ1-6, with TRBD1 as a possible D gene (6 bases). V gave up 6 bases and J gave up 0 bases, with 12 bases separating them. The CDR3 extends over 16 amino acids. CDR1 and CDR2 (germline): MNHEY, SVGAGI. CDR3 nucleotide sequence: TGTGCCAGCAGAATCGACAGGAGCTCCTATAATTCACCCCTCCACTTT. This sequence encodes CASRIDRSSYNSPLHF.

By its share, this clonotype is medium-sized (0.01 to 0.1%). The CDR3 region has the DNA TGTGCCAGTAGTATCACCGGGAGCACCGACGAGCAGTACTTC. It codes for CASSITGSTDEQYF. V and J are TRBV19 and TRBJ2-7; D perhaps matches TRBD2 (6 bases). Germline lookup yields CDR1 LNHDA and CDR2 SQIVND (reference sequence). This CDR3 has 14 amino acids. Trimming took off 3 bases at V and 5 bases at J, with 14 bases between the two ends.

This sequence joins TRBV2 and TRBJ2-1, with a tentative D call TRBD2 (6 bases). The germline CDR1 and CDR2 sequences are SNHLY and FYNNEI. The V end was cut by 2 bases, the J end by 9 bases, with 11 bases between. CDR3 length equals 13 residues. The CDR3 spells CASSELLAAEQFF. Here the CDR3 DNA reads TGTGCCAGCAGTGAACTACTAGCTGCTGAGCAGTTCTTC.

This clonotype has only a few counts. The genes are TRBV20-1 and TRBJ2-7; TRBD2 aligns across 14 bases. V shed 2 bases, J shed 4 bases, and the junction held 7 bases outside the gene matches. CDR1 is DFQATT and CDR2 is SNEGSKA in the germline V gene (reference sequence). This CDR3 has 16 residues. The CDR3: CSARPGLAGGTYEQYF. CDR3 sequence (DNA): TGCAGTGCTAGACCCGGACTAGCGGGAGGAACATACGAGCAGTACTTC.

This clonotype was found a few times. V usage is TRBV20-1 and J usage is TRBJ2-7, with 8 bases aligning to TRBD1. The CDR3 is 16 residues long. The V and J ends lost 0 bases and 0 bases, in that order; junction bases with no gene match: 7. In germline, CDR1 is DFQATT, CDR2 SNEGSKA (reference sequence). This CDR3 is CSARDPGQVPSYEQYF. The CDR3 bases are TGCAGTGCTAGAGATCCGGGACAGGTACCCTCCTACGAGCAGTACTTC.

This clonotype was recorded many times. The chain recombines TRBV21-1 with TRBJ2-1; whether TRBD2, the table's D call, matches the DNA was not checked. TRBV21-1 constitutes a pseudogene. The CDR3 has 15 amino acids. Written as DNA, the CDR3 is TGTGCCAGCAGCTGTTATGCCCTCTCGCACGATGAGCAGTTCTTC. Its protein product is CASSCYALSHDEQFF.